These 14 T cell receptor beta chains originate from one sample sequenced in a study of resident and recirculating memory T cells in vitiligo. TCRdb's table, derived via immunoSEQ multiplex PCR, lists solely in-frame clones and lacks some. The table lists 65,000 to 80,000 clones, roughly nine tenths of them singletons. The sample consisted of blood. These receptors were collected from a male donor with vitiligo.

The CDR3 sequence is CASSVSPPVGGETQYF. The CDR3 DNA follows: TGTGCCAGCAGCGTAAGCCCCCCGGTGGGAGGGGAGACCCAGTACTTC. The chain combines TRBV9 with TRBJ2-5, with 7 bases matching TRBD2. V shed 1 base and J 5 bases; nucleotides not matched to a gene: 11. CDR1 is SGDLS, CDR2 YYNGEE, per germline. This CDR3 has 16 residues. Full variable domain (outside the CDR3, taken from reference TRBV9 and TRBJ2-5): DSGVTQTPKHLITATGQRVTLRCSPRSGDLSVYWYQQSLDQGLQFLIQYYNGEERAKGNILERFSAQQFPDLHSELNLSSLELGDSALYFCASSVSPPVGGETQYFGPGTRLLVL.

The V call is TRBV7-2, the J call TRBJ1-2; 8 positions match TRBD1. The length of the CDR3 is 17 residues. Germline V gene lookup returns CDR1 SGHTA and CDR2 FQGNSA. V was pared by 1 base and J by 5 bases, with 12 bases of the junction left unmatched. The CDR3 nucleotides read TGTGCCAGCAGCTTAGTTGTATCGACAGGGGCTGTGTATGGCTACACCTTC. It yields the protein CASSLVVSTGAVYGYTF.

The chain uses TRBV7-9 and TRBJ2-2; D ambiguous. Germline-derived CDR1 and CDR2 are SEHNR and FQNEAQ (reference sequence). Trimming took 1 base from V and 5 from J, leaving 11 bases between them. CDR3 length: 15 residues. The CDR3 DNA reads TGTGCCAGCAGCTTAGGTCCTGTTGTGACCGGGGAGCTGTTTTTT. It specifies CASSLGPVVTGELFF.

This rearrangement joins TRBV2 to TRBJ2-3, with 11 bases lining up with TRBD2. In germline, CDR1 is SNHLY, CDR2 FYNNEI. Germline trimming cut 11 bases from V and 3 bases from J; bases unmatched to any gene: 13. This CDR3 is built from 16 residues. The CDR3 DNA is TGTGCCTCCCGGCGCCTAGCGGGAGGCGGGACAGATACGCAGTATTTT. It specifies CASRRLAGGGTDTQYF.

In this sample, this clone turned up a few times. CDR3 protein: CASSVTGADTQYF. As DNA, the CDR3 is TGTGCCAGCAGCGTAACAGGGGCAGATACGCAGTATTTT. V gene TRBV9 combines with J gene TRBJ2-3; 7 positions match TRBD1. Germline values: CDR1 SGDLS, CDR2 YYNGEE. Trimming at V came to 1 base and at J to 4 bases, leaving 0 bases not matched to a gene. This CDR3 is built from 13 residues.

This rearrangement joins TRBV19 to TRBJ1-2; no clear D gene. This CDR3 is 15 amino acids long. The V gene lost 2 bases and the J gene lost 6 bases, with 16 bases spanning the gap. The germline CDR1 and CDR2 sequences are LNHDA and SQIVND (reference sequence). In DNA form, the CDR3 reads TGTGCCAGTAGTATATCGGGGTATCGGATGGATGGCTACACCTTC. Its protein is CASSISGYRMDGYTF.

This sequence joins TRBV5-1 and TRBJ1-2; 8 positions match TRBD1. Per the germline V gene, CDR1 is SGHRS and CDR2 is YFSETQ. The trim removed 2 bases at V and 8 bases at J, leaving 11 bases unmatched. This CDR3 is 15 amino acids long. The CDR3 here is CASSFRTGWVGGYTF. The CDR3 DNA follows: TGCGCCAGCAGCTTCAGGACAGGGTGGGTTGGCGGCTACACCTTC.

The V and J genes are TRBV27 and TRBJ1-2; D gene unclear. Per germline, CDR1 MNHEY and CDR2 SMNVEV (reference sequence). Trimming took off 4 bases at V and 2 bases at J, with 11 bases between the two ends. The CDR3 has 14 amino acids. CDR3 DNA sequence: TGTGCCAGCAGTTGGGCAGGCAGGAACTATGGCTACACCTTC. Protein sequence: CASSWAGRNYGYTF.

This chain connects TRBV19 to TRBJ1-1, with D unclear. Trimming stripped 3 bases from V and 5 bases from J, with 16 bases between. Germline V CDR1 and CDR2: LNHDA, SQIVND (reference sequence). CDR3 length: 15 residues. CDR3 amino acids: CASSISGEGRTEAFF. The CDR3 DNA sequence: TGTGCCAGTAGTATTAGCGGAGAAGGGCGAACTGAAGCTTTCTTT.

The DNA of the CDR3 is TGTGCCAGCAGTAGGCAGGGGTATAGCAATCAGCCCCAGCATTTT. Translated: CASSRQGYSNQPQHF. This sequence joins TRBV6-1 and TRBJ1-5; perhaps TRBD1 as D (6 bases). The germline V and J ends were trimmed by 5 bases and 0 bases, with 11 bases remaining between them. Germline CDR1 reads MNHNS; CDR2 reads SASEGT. CDR3 length equals 15 residues.

The chain recombines TRBV6-6 with TRBJ2-3; TRBD2 matches at 8 bases. J gave up 4 bases and V 4 bases, and 10 bases lay outside the gene matches. CDR3 size: 16 residues. Germline V gene sequence: CDR1 MNHNY, CDR2 SVGAGI (reference sequence). This CDR3 is CASSFGAGVKADTQYF. Here the CDR3 DNA reads TGTGCCAGCAGTTTTGGAGCGGGAGTGAAGGCAGATACGCAGTATTTT.

The V call is TRBV7-8, the J call TRBJ2-1, with D possibly TRBD2 on 6 matching bases. This CDR3 region has 18 residues. Trimming took 3 bases from V and 2 from J, leaving 20 bases between them. Per germline, CDR1 SGHVS and CDR2 FQNEAQ. The chain's CDR3 is CASSLARSRGWAYNEQFF. The CDR3 DNA reads TGTGCCAGCAGCTTGGCTCGGTCTCGGGGGTGGGCCTACAATGAGCAGTTCTTC.

This rearrangement joins TRBV19 to TRBJ2-7; 8 bases are a match to TRBD2. Per germline, CDR1 LNHDA and CDR2 SQIVND (reference sequence). J gave up 4 bases and V 5 bases, and 4 bases lay outside the gene matches. The CDR3 has 13 residues. In DNA, the CDR3 is TGTGCCAGTAGTCCAGCGGGAGATTACGAGCAGTACTTC. This encodes CASSPAGDYEQYF.

The chain joins TRBV7-3 to TRBJ2-1, with D tentatively TRBD2 (5 bases). Trimming shortened V by 5 bases and J by 0 bases, and 14 bases separated the two germline ends. Germline V lookup: CDR1 SGHTA, CDR2 FQGTGA. This CDR3 is 16 amino acids long. CDR3 coding DNA: TGTGCCAGCAGCGCGCTTAAGCGGATCTCCTACAATGAGCAGTTCTTC. Encoded protein: CASSALKRISYNEQFF.